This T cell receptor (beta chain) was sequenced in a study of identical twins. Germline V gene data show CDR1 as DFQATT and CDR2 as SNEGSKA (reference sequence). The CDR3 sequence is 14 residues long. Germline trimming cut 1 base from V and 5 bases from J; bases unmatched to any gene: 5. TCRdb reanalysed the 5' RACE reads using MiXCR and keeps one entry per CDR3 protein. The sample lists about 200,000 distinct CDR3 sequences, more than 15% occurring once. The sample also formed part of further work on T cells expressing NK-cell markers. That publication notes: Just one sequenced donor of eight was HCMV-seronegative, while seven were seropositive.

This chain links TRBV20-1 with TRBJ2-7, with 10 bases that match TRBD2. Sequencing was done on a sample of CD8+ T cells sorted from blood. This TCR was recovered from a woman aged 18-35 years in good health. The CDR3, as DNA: TGCAGTGCTAGAGGTAGCGGGGGGCGGGACGAGCAGTACTTC. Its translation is CSARGSGGRDEQYF.